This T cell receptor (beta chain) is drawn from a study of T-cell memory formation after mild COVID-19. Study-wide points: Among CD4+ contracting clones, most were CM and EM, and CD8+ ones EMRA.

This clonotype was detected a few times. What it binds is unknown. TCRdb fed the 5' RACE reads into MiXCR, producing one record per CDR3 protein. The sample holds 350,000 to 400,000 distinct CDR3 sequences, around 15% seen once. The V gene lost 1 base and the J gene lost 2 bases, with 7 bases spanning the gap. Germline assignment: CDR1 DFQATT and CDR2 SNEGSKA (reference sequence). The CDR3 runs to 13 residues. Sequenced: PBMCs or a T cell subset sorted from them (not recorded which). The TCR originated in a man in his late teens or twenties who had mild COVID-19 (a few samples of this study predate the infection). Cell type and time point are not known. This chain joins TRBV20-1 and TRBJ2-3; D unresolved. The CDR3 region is CSARVTPTDTQYF. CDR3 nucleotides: TGCAGTGCTAGAGTGACTCCCACAGATACGCAGTATTTT.